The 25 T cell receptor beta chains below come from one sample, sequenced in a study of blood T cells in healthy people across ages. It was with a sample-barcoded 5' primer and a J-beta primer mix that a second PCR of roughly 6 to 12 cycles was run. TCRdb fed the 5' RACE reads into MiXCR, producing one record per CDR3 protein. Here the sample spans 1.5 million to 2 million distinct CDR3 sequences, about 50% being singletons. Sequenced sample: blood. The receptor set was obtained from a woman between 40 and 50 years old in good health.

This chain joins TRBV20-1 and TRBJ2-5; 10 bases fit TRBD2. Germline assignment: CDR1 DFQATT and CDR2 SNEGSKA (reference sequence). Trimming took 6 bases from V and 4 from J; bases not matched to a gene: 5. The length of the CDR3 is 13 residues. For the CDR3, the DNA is TGCAGTGCCACCCTAGCGGGGGCAGAGACCCAGTACTTC. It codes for CSATLAGAETQYF.

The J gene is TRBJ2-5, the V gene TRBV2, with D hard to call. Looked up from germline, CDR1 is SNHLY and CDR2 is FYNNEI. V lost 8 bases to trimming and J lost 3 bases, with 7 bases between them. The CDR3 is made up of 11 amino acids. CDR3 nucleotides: TGTGCCAGCCTCGAGGAAGAGACCCAGTACTTC. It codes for CASLEEETQYF.

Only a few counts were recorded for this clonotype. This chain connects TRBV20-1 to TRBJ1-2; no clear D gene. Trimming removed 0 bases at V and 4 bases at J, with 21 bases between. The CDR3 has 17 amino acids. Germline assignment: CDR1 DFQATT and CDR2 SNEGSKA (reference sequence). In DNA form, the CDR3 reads TGCAGTGCTAGAGATCTGATCGGTCCGGCTATGGGCTATGGCTACACCTTC. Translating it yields CSARDLIGPAMGYGYTF.

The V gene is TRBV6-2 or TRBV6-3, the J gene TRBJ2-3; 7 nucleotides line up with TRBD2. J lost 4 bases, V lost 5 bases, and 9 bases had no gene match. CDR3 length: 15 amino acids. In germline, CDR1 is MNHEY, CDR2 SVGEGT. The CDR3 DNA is TGTGCCAGCAGTCAACGACTAGCAGGTGCAGATACGCAGTATTTT. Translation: CASSQRLAGADTQYF.

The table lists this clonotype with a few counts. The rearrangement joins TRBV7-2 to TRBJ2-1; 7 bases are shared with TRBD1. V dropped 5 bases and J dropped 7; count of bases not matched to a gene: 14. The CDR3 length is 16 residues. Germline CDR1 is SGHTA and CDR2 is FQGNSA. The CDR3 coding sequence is TGTGCCAGCAGCGCCTCCTCAGGGGGTTCTGGGAATGAGCAGTTCTTC. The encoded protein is CASSASSGGSGNEQFF.

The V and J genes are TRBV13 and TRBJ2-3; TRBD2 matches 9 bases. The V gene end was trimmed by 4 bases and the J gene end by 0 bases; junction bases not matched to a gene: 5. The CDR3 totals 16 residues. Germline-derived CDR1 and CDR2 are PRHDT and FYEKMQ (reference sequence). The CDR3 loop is CASSWTSEISTDTQYF. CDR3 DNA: TGTGCCAGCAGCTGGACTAGCGAGATTAGCACAGATACGCAGTATTTT.

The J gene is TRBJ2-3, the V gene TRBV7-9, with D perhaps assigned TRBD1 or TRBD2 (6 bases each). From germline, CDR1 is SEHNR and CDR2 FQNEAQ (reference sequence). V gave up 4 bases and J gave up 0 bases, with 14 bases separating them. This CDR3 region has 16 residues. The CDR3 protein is CASSSGGGRSTDTQYF. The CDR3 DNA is TGTGCCAGCAGCTCTGGAGGGGGGAGGAGCACAGATACGCAGTATTTT.

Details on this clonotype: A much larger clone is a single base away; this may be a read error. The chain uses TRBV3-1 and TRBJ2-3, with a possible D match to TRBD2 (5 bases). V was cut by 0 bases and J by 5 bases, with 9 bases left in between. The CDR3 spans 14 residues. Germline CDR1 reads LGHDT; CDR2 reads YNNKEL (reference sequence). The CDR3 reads CASSQDFGGDTQYF. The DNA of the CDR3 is TGTGCCAGCAGCCAAGATTTCGGAGGAGATACGCAGTATTTT.

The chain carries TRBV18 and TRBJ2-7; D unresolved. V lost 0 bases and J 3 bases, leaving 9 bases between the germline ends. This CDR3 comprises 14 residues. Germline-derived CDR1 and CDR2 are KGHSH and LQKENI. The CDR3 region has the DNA TGTGCCAGCTCACCACCGAAGGGTATCTACGAGCAGTACTTC. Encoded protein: CASSPPKGIYEQYF.

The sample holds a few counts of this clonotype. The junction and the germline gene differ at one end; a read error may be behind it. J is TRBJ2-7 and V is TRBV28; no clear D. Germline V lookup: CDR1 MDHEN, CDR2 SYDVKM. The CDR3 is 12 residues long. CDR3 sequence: CASRLSSYEQYF. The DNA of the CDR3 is TGTGCCAGCAGGTTATCCAGCTACGAGCAGTACTTC.

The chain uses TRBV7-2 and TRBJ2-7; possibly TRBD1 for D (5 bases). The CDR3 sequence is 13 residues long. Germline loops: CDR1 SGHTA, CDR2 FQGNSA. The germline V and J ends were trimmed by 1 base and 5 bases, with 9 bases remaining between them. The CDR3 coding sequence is TGTGCCAGCAGCTTAGACATGACAGACGAGCAGTACTTC. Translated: CASSLDMTDEQYF.

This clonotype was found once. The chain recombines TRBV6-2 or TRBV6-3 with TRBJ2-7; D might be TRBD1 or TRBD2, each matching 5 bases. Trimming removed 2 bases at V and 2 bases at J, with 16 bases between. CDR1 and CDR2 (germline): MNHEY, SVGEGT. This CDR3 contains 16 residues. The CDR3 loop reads CASSYRAGTATYEQYF. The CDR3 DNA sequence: TGTGCCAGCAGTTACCGCGCCGGGACGGCTACCTACGAGCAGTACTTC.

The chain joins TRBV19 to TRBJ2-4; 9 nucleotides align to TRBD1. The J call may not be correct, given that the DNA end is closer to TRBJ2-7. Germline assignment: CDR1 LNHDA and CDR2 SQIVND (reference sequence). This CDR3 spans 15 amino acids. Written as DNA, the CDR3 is TGTGCCAGTAGCGATAGAAGGACAGGGGCCCACGAGCAGTACTTC. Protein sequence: CASSDRRTGAHEQYF.

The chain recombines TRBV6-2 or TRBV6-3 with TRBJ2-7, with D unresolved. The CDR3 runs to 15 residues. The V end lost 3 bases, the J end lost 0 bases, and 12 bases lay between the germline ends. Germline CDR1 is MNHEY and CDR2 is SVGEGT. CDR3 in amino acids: CASSYGRTFSYEQYF. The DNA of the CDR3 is TGTGCCAGCAGTTATGGCCGGACGTTCTCCTACGAGCAGTACTTC.

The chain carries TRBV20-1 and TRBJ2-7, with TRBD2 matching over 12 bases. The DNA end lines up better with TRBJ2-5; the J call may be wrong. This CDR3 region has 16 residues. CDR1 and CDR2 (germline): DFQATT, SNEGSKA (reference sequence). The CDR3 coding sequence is TGCAGTGCTCCCGACTCCCTAGCGGGGGGGCTGGAGACCCAGTACTTC. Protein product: CSAPDSLAGGLETQYF.

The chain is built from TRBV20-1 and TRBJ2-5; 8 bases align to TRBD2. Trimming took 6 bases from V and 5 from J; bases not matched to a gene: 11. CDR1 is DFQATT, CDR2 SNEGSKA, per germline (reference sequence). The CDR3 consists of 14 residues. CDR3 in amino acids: CSALKRGRSETQYF. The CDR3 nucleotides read TGCAGTGCCTTGAAGCGGGGGAGGTCGGAGACCCAGTACTTC.

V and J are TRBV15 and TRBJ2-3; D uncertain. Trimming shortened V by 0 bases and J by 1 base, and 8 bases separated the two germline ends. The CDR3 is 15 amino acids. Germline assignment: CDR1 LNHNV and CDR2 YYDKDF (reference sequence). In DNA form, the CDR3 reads TGTGCCACCAGCAGAGATGGCGGCCGCACAGATACGCAGTATTTT. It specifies CATSRDGGRTDTQYF.

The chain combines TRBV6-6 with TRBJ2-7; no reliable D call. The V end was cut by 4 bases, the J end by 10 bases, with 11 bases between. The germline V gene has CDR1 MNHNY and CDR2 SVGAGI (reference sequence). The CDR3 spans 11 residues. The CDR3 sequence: CASSSLGSQYF. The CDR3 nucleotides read TGTGCCAGCAGTTCGTTGGGGTCCCAGTACTTC.

This chain's CDR3 is CSVVLAGAEQYF. CDR3 in DNA: TGCAGCGTTGTGCTAGCGGGGGCCGAGCAGTATTTT. The genes are TRBV29-1 and TRBJ2-3; 10 bases are a match to TRBD2. Germline trimming cut 4 bases from V and 11 bases from J; bases unmatched to any gene: 6. CDR3 size: 12 residues. Germline assignment: CDR1 SQVTM and CDR2 ANQGSEA.

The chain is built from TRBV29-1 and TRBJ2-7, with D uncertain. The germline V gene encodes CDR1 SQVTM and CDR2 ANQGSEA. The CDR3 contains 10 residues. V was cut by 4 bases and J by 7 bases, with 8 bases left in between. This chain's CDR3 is CSVAAREQYF. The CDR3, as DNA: TGCAGCGTTGCCGCAAGAGAGCAGTACTTC.

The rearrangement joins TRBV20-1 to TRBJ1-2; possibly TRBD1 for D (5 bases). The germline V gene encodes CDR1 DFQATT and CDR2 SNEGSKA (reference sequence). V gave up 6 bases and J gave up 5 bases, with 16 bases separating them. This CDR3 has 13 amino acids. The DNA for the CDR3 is TGCAGTGCGGCAAGCGGGACGGTATATGGCTACACCTTC. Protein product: CSAASGTVYGYTF.

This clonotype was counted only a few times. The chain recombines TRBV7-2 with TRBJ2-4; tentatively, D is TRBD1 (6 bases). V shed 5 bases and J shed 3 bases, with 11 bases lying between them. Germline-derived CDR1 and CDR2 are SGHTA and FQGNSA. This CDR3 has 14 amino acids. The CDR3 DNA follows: TGTGCCAGCAGCCAGGACAGATACAAAAACATTCAGTACTTC. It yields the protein CASSQDRYKNIQYF.

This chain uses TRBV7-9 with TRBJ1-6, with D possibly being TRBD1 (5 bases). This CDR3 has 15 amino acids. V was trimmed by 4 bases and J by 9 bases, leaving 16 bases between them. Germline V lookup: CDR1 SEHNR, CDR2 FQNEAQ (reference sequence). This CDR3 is CASSYSAGQGSPLHF. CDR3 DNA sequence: TGTGCCAGCAGCTACTCGGCAGGGCAGGGTTCACCCCTCCACTTT.

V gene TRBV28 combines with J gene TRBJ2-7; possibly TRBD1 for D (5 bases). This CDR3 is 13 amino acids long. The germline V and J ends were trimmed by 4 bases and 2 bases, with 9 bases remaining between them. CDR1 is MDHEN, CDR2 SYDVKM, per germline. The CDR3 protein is CASSSDTPYEQYF. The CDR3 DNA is TGTGCCAGCAGTTCGGACACCCCCTACGAGCAGTACTTC.

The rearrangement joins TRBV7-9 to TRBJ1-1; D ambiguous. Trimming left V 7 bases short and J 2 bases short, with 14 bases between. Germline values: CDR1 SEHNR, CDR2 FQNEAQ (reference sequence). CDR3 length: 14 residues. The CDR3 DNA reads TGTGCCAGCACCCCGAACCCCGGCAACACTGAAGCTTTCTTT. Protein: CASTPNPGNTEAFF.